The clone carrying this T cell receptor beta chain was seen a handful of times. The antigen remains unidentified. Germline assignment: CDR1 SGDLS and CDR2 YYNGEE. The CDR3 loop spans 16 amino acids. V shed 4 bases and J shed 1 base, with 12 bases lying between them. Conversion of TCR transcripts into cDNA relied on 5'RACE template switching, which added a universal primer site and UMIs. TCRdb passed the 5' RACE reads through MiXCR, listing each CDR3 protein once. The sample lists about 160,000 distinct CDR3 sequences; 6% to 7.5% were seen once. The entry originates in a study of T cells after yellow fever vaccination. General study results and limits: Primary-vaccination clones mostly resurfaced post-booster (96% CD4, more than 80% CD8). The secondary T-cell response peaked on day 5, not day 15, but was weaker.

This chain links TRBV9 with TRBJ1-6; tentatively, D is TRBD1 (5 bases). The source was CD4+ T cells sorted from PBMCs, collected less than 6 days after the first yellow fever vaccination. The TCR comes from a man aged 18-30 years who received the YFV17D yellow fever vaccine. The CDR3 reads CASSPRPGSYNSPLHF. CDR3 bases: TGTGCCAGCAGCCCCCGCCCAGGGTCCTATAATTCACCCCTCCACTTT.